The rows below give T cell receptor beta chains drawn from one sample of a study of human T cells and chemical hapten exposure. MiXCR was run by TCRdb on the RACE reads, yielding one entry per CDR3 protein. The sample lists about 140,000 distinct CDR3 sequences, roughly 12% occurring once. This specimen was whole blood, taken in connection with sensitization to the hapten diphenylcyclopropenone (DPC). The receptor source for this set is a woman between 50 and 59 years old with alopecia areata. Some clones in this sample may be carry-over from other donors' samples. CDR3s include the opening cysteine and the closing phenylalanine or tryptophan. The D gene is left open where the match is weak. Part of the rows lack a size; the others show once, few, many or a class for expanded clones.

D gene: NA; clone size: NA; J gene: TRBJ2-1; V gene: TRBV24-1; CDR3 DNA: TGTGCCACCAGTGATTTGCCCACTTTGAGCTCCTACAATGAGCAGTTCTTC; CDR3 protein: CATSDLPTLSSYNEQFF
D gene: NA; clone size: NA; J gene: TRBJ2-3; V gene: TRBV27; CDR3 DNA: TGTGCCAGCAGTTCCGGGTATAGCACAGATACGCAGTATTTT; CDR3 protein: CASSSGYSTDTQYF
D gene: TRBD2; clone size: few; J gene: TRBJ2-1; V gene: TRBV7-6; CDR3 DNA: TGTGCCAGCAGCCCGACCGCCCTAGCGGGAGGCTACAATGAGCAGTTCTTC; CDR3 protein: CASSPTALAGGYNEQFF
D gene: NA; clone size: few; J gene: TRBJ1-3; V gene: TRBV29-1; CDR3 DNA: TGCAGCGTTGACGAGGGAGTCACCATATATTTT; CDR3 protein: CSVDEGVTIYF
D gene: NA; clone size: few; J gene: TRBJ1-1; V gene: TRBV3-1; CDR3 DNA: TGTGCCAGCAGCCAAGCTACACATCCAAGCAACACTGAAGCTTTCTTT; CDR3 protein: CASSQATHPSNTEAFF
D gene: TRBD2; clone size: many; J gene: TRBJ2-3; V gene: TRBV9; CDR3 DNA: TGTGCCAGCAGCGTAGCCCTCCGGACTAGCGTCACAGATACGCAGTATTTT; CDR3 protein: CASSVALRTSVTDTQYF
D gene: TRBD2; clone size: many; J gene: TRBJ2-2; V gene: TRBV13; CDR3 DNA: TGTGCCAGCAGACGGACTAGCGGAAACACCGGGGAGCTGTTTTTT; CDR3 protein: CASRRTSGNTGELFF
D gene: NA; clone size: NA; J gene: TRBJ2-3; V gene: TRBV10-3; CDR3 DNA: TGTGCCACCTCCCCGGCAGATACGCAGTATTTT; CDR3 protein: CATSPADTQYF
D gene: NA; clone size: few; J gene: TRBJ2-7; V gene: TRBV9; CDR3 DNA: TGTGCCAGCAGCGTAGGAGGGAGGACCTACGAGCAGTACTTC; CDR3 protein: CASSVGGRTYEQYF
D gene: NA; clone size: few; J gene: TRBJ2-2; V gene: TRBV12-3/TRBV12-4; CDR3 DNA: TGTGCCAGCATCTCGGCAGGGGCCCGGCGGGGGGAGCTGTTTTTT; CDR3 protein: CASISAGARRGELFF
D gene: NA; clone size: few; J gene: TRBJ1-6; V gene: TRBV20-1; CDR3 DNA: TGCAGTGCTAGAGGGACAGCCATTTATAACTCACCCCTCCACTTT; CDR3 protein: CSARGTAIYNSPLHF
D gene: NA; clone size: NA; J gene: TRBJ2-2; V gene: TRBV7-9; CDR3 DNA: TGTGCCAGCAGCCCATGGACGGTCGGGGAGCTGTTTTTT; CDR3 protein: CASSPWTVGELFF
D gene: NA; clone size: NA; J gene: TRBJ2-7; V gene: TRBV7-2; CDR3 DNA: TGTGCCAGCAGCTTAGATGGGGGAGGTGGCCAGAACGAGCAGTACTTC; CDR3 protein: CASSLDGGGGQNEQYF
D gene: NA; clone size: NA; J gene: TRBJ2-1; V gene: TRBV7-7; CDR3 DNA: TGTGCTAGCAGCTCCCTCGGGGGAGCTTCCTACAATGAGCAGTTCTTC; CDR3 protein: CASSSLGGASYNEQFF
D gene: NA; clone size: few; J gene: TRBJ2-3; V gene: TRBV6-5; CDR3 DNA: TGTGCCAGCAGTTACTCGGGGGGTACGCAGTATTTT; CDR3 protein: CASSYSGGTQYF
D gene: NA; clone size: few; J gene: TRBJ2-1; V gene: TRBV7-2; CDR3 DNA: TGTGCCAGCAGCCCGTTAAGGCTTAGGACAATGAATGAGCAGTTCTTC; CDR3 protein: CASSPLRLRTMNEQFF
D gene: NA; clone size: few; J gene: TRBJ1-5; V gene: TRBV12-3/TRBV12-4; CDR3 DNA: TGTGCCAGCAGTTTAGGGATAACTAGCAATCAGCCCCAGCATTTT; CDR3 protein: CASSLGITSNQPQHF
D gene: NA; clone size: few; J gene: TRBJ2-1; V gene: TRBV6-2/TRBV6-3; CDR3 DNA: TGTGCCAGCAGTTACTCGTGGAACGATGAGCAGTTCTTC; CDR3 protein: CASSYSWNDEQFF
D gene: NA; clone size: few; J gene: TRBJ1-3; V gene: TRBV29-1; CDR3 DNA: TGCAGCGCATCTTACTCTGGAAACACCATATATTTT; CDR3 protein: CSASYSGNTIYF
D gene: NA; clone size: many; J gene: TRBJ2-1; V gene: TRBV11-2; CDR3 DNA: TGTGCCAGCAGCTTTGGGACTGCCAATGAGCAGTTCTTC; CDR3 protein: CASSFGTANEQFF
D gene: TRBD2; clone size: few; J gene: TRBJ2-5; V gene: TRBV20-1; CDR3 DNA: TGCAGTGCTGGAGGACTAGCGGGAGCCAGAGTAGCAGAGACCCAGTACTTC; CDR3 protein: CSAGGLAGARVAETQYF
D gene: TRBD2; clone size: NA; J gene: TRBJ2-5; V gene: TRBV5-6; CDR3 DNA: TGTGCCAGCAGCTACGTAGCGGGAGGGAGCCAAGAGACCCAGTACTTC; CDR3 protein: CASSYVAGGSQETQYF
D gene: NA; clone size: few; J gene: TRBJ2-3; V gene: TRBV7-9; CDR3 DNA: TGTGCCAGCAGCTTAAGACCAACAGATACGCAGTATTTT; CDR3 protein: CASSLRPTDTQYF
D gene: NA; clone size: many; J gene: TRBJ1-5; V gene: TRBV4-2; CDR3 DNA: TGTGCCAGCAGCTCCCGACAAGGACGGGATCAGCCCCAGCATTTT; CDR3 protein: CASSSRQGRDQPQHF
D gene: NA; clone size: NA; J gene: TRBJ1-2; V gene: TRBV12-3/TRBV12-4; CDR3 DNA: TGTGCCAGCAGTTTTGGTTACACTCGCGGCTACACCTTC; CDR3 protein: CASSFGYTRGYTF
D gene: TRBD1; clone size: few; J gene: TRBJ2-7; V gene: TRBV23-1; CDR3 DNA: TGCGCCAGCAGTCCCTACAGGGGTCTCTCCTACGAGCAGTACTTC; CDR3 protein: CASSPYRGLSYEQYF
D gene: TRBD2; clone size: few; J gene: TRBJ2-7; V gene: TRBV20-1; CDR3 DNA: TGCAGTGCTGGAAGGACTAGCGGGAGCCCCTTTTACGAGCAGTACTTC; CDR3 protein: CSAGRTSGSPFYEQYF
D gene: TRBD1; clone size: few; J gene: TRBJ2-5; V gene: TRBV18; CDR3 DNA: TGTGCCAGCTCACCCGGACAGGAAGAGACCCAGTACTTC; CDR3 protein: CASSPGQEETQYF
D gene: NA; clone size: NA; J gene: TRBJ1-4; V gene: TRBV27; CDR3 DNA: TGTGCCAGCAGTCGAGGACCCCCCAGAGGGGAAAAACTGTTTTTT; CDR3 protein: CASSRGPPRGEKLFF
D gene: NA; clone size: many; J gene: TRBJ2-3; V gene: TRBV7-2; CDR3 DNA: TGTGCCAGCAGCCTACCGACAGGGAGGACAGATACGCAGTATTTT; CDR3 protein: CASSLPTGRTDTQYF
D gene: TRBD1; clone size: NA; J gene: TRBJ1-4; V gene: TRBV29-1; CDR3 DNA: TGCAGCTTCCGGGACAGGGGTGGAAAACTGTTTTTT; CDR3 protein: CSFRDRGGKLFF
D gene: NA; clone size: many; J gene: TRBJ2-7; V gene: TRBV29-1; CDR3 DNA: TGCAGCGTTGGGGACGGTCCCTACGAGCAGTACTTC; CDR3 protein: CSVGDGPYEQYF
D gene: NA; clone size: NA; J gene: TRBJ1-1; V gene: TRBV12-3/TRBV12-4; CDR3 DNA: TGTGCCAGCAGTTTGCACGGGAATGAAGCTTTCTTT; CDR3 protein: CASSLHGNEAFF
D gene: NA; clone size: NA; J gene: TRBJ2-7; V gene: TRBV20-1; CDR3 DNA: TGCAGTGCCAAGGTCGGGGCTAACTACGAGCAGTACTTC; CDR3 protein: CSAKVGANYEQYF
D gene: NA; clone size: NA; J gene: TRBJ2-2; V gene: TRBV9; CDR3 DNA: TGTGCCAGCAGCGTAGTCGGGCTACCAAACACCGGGGAGCTGTTTTTT; CDR3 protein: CASSVVGLPNTGELFF
D gene: TRBD2; clone size: NA; J gene: TRBJ2-2; V gene: TRBV4-3; CDR3 DNA: TGCGCCAGCAGCCAAGGGAGACTAGCGGGAGTAGGGACCGGGGAGCTGTTTTTT; CDR3 protein: CASSQGRLAGVGTGELFF
D gene: NA; clone size: NA; J gene: TRBJ2-7; V gene: TRBV5-4; CDR3 DNA: TGTGCCAGCAGCTTGGATAGACTACGAGGGGGCGAGCAGTACTTC; CDR3 protein: CASSLDRLRGGEQYF
D gene: NA; clone size: NA; J gene: TRBJ2-1; V gene: TRBV29-1; CDR3 DNA: TGCAGCGCAGCCCCGGGGCGCGACAATGAGCAGTTCTTC; CDR3 protein: CSAAPGRDNEQFF
D gene: NA; clone size: NA; J gene: TRBJ1-2; V gene: TRBV11-2; CDR3 DNA: TGTGCCAGCAGCTTCGGGGCTCTCGAAAATGGCTACACCTTC; CDR3 protein: CASSFGALENGYTF